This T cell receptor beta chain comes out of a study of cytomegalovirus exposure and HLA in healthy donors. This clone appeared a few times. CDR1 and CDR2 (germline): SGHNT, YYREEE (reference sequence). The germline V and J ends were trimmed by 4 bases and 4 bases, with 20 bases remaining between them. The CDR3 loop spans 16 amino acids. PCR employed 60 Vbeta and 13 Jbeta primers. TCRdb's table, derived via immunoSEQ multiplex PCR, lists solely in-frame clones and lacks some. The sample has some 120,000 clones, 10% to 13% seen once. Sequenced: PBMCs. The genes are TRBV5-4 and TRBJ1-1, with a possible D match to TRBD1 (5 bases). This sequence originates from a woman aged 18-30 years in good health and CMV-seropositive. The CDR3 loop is CASSNGGGARSTEAFF. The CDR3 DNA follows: TGTGCCAGCAGCAACGGAGGAGGGGCGCGGAGCACTGAAGCTTTCTTT.